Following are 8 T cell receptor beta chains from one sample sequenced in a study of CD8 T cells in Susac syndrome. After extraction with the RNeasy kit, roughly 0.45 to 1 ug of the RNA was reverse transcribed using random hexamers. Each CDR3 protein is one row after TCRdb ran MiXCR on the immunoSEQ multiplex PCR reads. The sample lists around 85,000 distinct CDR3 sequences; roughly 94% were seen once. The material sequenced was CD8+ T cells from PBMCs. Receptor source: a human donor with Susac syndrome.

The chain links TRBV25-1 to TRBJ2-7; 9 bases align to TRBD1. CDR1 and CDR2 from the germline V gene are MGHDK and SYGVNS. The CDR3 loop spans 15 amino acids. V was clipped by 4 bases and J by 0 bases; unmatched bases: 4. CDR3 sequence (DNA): TGTGCCAGCAGTGCCTGGACAGGGGTCTCCTACGAGCAGTACTTC. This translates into CASSAWTGVSYEQYF.

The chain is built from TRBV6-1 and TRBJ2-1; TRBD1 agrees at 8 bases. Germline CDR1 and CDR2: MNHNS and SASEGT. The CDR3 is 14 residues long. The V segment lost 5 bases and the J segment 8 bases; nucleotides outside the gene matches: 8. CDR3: CASSLGQAGYEQFF. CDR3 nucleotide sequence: TGTGCCAGCAGTTTGGGACAGGCGGGCTATGAGCAGTTCTTC.

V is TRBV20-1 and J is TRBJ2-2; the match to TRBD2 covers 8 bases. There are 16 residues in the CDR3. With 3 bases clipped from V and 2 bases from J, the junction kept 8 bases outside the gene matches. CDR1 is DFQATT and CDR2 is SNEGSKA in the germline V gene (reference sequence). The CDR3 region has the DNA TGCAGTGCTAGGTCCCCTAGCGGGCCTAACACCGGGGAGCTGTTTTTT. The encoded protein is CSARSPSGPNTGELFF.

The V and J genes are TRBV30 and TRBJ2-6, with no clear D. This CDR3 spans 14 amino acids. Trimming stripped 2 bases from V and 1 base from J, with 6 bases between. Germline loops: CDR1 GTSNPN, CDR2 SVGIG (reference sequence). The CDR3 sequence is CAWSTGSGANVLTF. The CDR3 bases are TGTGCCTGGAGTACCGGGTCTGGGGCCAACGTCCTGACTTTC.

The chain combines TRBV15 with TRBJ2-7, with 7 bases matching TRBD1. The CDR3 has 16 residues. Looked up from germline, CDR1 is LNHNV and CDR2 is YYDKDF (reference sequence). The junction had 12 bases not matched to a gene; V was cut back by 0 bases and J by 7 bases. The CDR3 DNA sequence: TGTGCCACCAGCAGAGATGGAGACAGGGTCGGCGAAGAGCAGTACTTC. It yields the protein CATSRDGDRVGEEQYF.

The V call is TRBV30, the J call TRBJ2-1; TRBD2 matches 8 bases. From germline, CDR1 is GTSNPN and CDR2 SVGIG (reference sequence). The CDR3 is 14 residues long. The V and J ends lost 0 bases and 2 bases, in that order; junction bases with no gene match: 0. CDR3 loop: CAWSVLAAYNEQFF. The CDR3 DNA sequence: TGTGCCTGGAGTGTACTAGCGGCCTACAATGAGCAGTTCTTC.

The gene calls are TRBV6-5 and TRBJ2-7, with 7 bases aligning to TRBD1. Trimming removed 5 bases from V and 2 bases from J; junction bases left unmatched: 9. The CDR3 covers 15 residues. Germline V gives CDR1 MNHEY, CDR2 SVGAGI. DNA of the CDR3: TGTGCCAGCAGTGCAGACACAGGGGTGACCTACGAGCAGTACTTC. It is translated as CASSADTGVTYEQYF.

CDR3 protein: CASSYLAGGSNEQFF. The CDR3 DNA reads as TGTGCCAGCAGTTACCTAGCGGGAGGTTCGAATGAGCAGTTCTTC. This chain connects TRBV6-2 or TRBV6-3 to TRBJ2-1; 11 bases are a match to TRBD2. Trimming cost V 2 bases and J 7 bases; bases outside gene matches: 4. The CDR3 runs 15 residues. Germline values: CDR1 MNHEY, CDR2 SVGEGT.